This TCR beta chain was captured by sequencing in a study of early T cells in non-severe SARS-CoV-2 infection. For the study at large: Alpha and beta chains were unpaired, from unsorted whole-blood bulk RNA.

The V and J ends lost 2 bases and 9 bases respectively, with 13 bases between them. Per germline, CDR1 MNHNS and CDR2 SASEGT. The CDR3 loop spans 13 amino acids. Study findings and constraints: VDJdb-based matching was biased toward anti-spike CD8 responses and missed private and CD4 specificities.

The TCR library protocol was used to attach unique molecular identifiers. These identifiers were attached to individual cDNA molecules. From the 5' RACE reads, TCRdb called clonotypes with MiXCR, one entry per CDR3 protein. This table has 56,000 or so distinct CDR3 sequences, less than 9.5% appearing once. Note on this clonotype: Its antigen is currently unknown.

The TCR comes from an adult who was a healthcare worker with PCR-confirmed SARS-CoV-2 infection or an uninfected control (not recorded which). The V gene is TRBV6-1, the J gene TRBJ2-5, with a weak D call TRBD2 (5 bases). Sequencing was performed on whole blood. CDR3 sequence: CASSEQRSSSQYF. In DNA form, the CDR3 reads TGTGCCAGCAGTGAACAGCGGTCCTCGTCCCAGTACTTC.